Listed below are T cell receptor beta chains from one sample, sequenced in a study of regulatory T cells in long-lasting Graves disease. A single record per CDR3 protein comes from TCRdb applying MiXCR to the multiplex PCR reads. The table records about 340,000 distinct CDR3 sequences, about 18% of them present only once. This sample comprised peripheral blood mononuclear cells (PBMCs), obtained when the disease was refractory, from a patient treated with antithyroid drugs. The receptor source for this set is a female donor with Graves disease. Both conserved end residues are part of each CDR3. A D gene is named only where the DNA matches it firmly. The size of a clone is reported for some rows only, either as once, few or many, or as a class for expanded clones.

abundance	v_gene	d_gene	j_gene	CDR3nt	CDR3aa
.	TRBV10-1	.	TRBJ1-2	TGCGCCAGCAGTGATTTCGTCGGGGGCAATGGCTACACCTTC	CASSDFVGGNGYTF
.	TRBV3-1	.	TRBJ1-3	TGTGCCAGCAGCCTCGGGAGGGTGAGGGCTGGAAACACCATATATTTT	CASSLGRVRAGNTIYF
many	TRBV28	TRBD1	TRBJ1-4	TGTGCCAGCAGAACGACGTCCGGGACAGGGGGCGCATTTTATGAAAAACTGTTTTTT	CASRTTSGTGGAFYEKLFF
.	TRBV30	.	TRBJ1-5	TGTGCCTGGAGTCCTCCGCTCTCAGGGTGGGGGCAGCCCCAGCATTTT	CAWSPPLSGWGQPQHF
few	TRBV29-1	TRBD1	TRBJ1-5	TGCAGCGTAGGGACAGCTTATCAGCCCCAGCATTTT	CSVGTAYQPQHF
many	TRBV6-1	.	TRBJ2-2	TGTGCCAGCAGTGAATGGTCCGCCGGGGAGCTGTTTTTT	CASSEWSAGELFF
many	TRBV12-3/TRBV12-4	.	TRBJ2-2	TGTGCCAGCAGAGCAACTAGGAGGACCGGGGAGCTGTTTTTT	CASRATRRTGELFF
few	TRBV7-9	TRBD1	TRBJ1-4	TGTGCCAGCAGGGGGGACAGGGAAAAACTGTTTTTT	CASRGDREKLFF
many	TRBV10-1	TRBD1	TRBJ1-6	TGCGCCAGCAGCCGAAGACAGGGCCGGCGGGATTCACCCCTCCACTTT	CASSRRQGRRDSPLHF
few	TRBV6-1	TRBD1	TRBJ2-1	TGTGCCAGCAGCAGTACCCTACAGGGGTCCTACAATGAGCAGTTCTTC	CASSSTLQGSYNEQFF
.	TRBV10-3	.	TRBJ2-1	TGTGCCATCAGTCCACAGAACAATGAGCAGTTCTTC	CAISPQNNEQFF
few	TRBV7-2	.	TRBJ1-1	TGTGCCAGCAGCTTACGCCGCCGGCAGGGGAGGGGGACTGAAGCTTTCTTT	CASSLRRRQGRGTEAFF
many	TRBV13	TRBD1	TRBJ1-2	TGTGCCAGCAGCATGGGACAGGAGAACTATGGCTACACCTTC	CASSMGQENYGYTF
many	TRBV27	.	TRBJ2-7	TGTGCCAGCAGGGAGGTGGGGACCTACGAGCAGTACTTC	CASREVGTYEQYF
many	TRBV12-3/TRBV12-4	.	TRBJ1-5	TGTGCCAGCAGTTTAGATAACTGGAGGGGCGGTCAGCCCCAGCATTTT	CASSLDNWRGGQPQHF
many	TRBV5-1	.	TRBJ1-4	TGCGCCAGCAGCTTGTGGTGGTTCGGGACTAATGAAAAACTGTTTTTT	CASSLWWFGTNEKLFF
many	TRBV14	.	TRBJ1-2	TGTGCCAGCAGCCATCTCGGGAAGGTCAACTATGGCTACACCTTC	CASSHLGKVNYGYTF
many	TRBV28	TRBD2	TRBJ2-1	TGTGCCAGCAGCAGGAGGCGGGAGATCCTGTTTTCCAATGAGCAGTTCTTC	CASSRRREILFSNEQFF
few	TRBV13	.	TRBJ1-1	TGTGCCAGCAGGCATAGGGGAGCAGCGAACACTGAAGCTTTCTTT	CASRHRGAANTEAFF
many	TRBV6-1	.	TRBJ2-7	TGTGCCAGCAGACGGGAGTCTCACTACGAGCAGTACTTC	CASRRESHYEQYF
few	TRBV20-1	TRBD1	TRBJ2-7	TGCAGTGCTAGAGATCGGGACAGGGGTAAGGGTGCCGAGCAGTACTTC	CSARDRDRGKGAEQYF
many	TRBV7-2	TRBD1	TRBJ2-7	TGTGCCAGCAGCACGCCACAGGGGGACGAGCAGTACTTC	CASSTPQGDEQYF
.	TRBV9	.	TRBJ1-1	TGTGCCAGCAGCCCCGAAGGGCAGATGAACACTGAAGCTTTCTTT	CASSPEGQMNTEAFF
once	TRBV18	.	TRBJ2-2	TGTGCCAGCTCACGGACAGGACTAACCTACACCGGGGAGCTGTTTTTT	CASSRTGLTYTGELFF
.	TRBV5-6	.	TRBJ1-4	TGTGCCAGCAGCTCTGCAGGGCATGAAAAACTGTTTTTT	CASSSAGHEKLFF
many	TRBV30	TRBD1	TRBJ1-2	TGTGCCTGGGACAGGGCCTCTGGCTACACCTTC	CAWDRASGYTF
many	TRBV12-3/TRBV12-4	TRBD2	TRBJ2-5	TGTGCCAGCAGTCCGAGACTAGCGGGGGCCCGAGGAGAGACCCAGTACTTC	CASSPRLAGARGETQYF
medium-sized	TRBV19	.	TRBJ1-1	.	CASSITVGQGTFF
many	TRBV29-1	.	TRBJ1-2	TGCAGCGTTGAAGAGGGCTCCGGGTTGGGCTATGGCTACACCTTC	CSVEEGSGLGYGYTF
many	TRBV2	.	TRBJ1-1	TGTGCCAGCATGGGGACCGGGGAAGCTTTCTTT	CASMGTGEAFF
many	TRBV9	.	TRBJ2-5	TGTGCCAGCAGCCAAGGCGGGTCGTCACAAGAGACCCAGTACTTC	CASSQGGSSQETQYF
.	TRBV19	TRBD1	TRBJ1-5	TGTGCCAGTAGTATTGGTCGCAGGACAGGGGGGAATCAGCCCCAGCATTTT	CASSIGRRTGGNQPQHF
.	TRBV7-2	TRBD2	TRBJ2-7	TGTGCCAGCAGCTTAGCTAGTTCTAGCGGGGGGGCGTACGAGCAGTACTTC	CASSLASSSGGAYEQYF
many	TRBV2	.	TRBJ1-3	TGTGCCAGCAGTGAGTCGTCTGGAAACACCATATATTTT	CASSESSGNTIYF
.	TRBV28	.	TRBJ2-2	TGTGCCAGCAGTTTAGGGCAGACCGGGGAGCTGTTTTTT	CASSLGQTGELFF
.	TRBV19	TRBD2	TRBJ2-1	TGTGCCAGTAGTATAGTAGGGGAGGGGACTAGTGACGATGAGCAGTTCTTC	CASSIVGEGTSDDEQFF
many	TRBV12-3/TRBV12-4	.	TRBJ2-7	TGTGCCAGCAGTTATAGATCCTACGAGCAGTACTTC	CASSYRSYEQYF
many	TRBV7-9	TRBD1	TRBJ2-2	TGTGCCAGCAGCTTAAGGTTCCGACAGGGGATCACCGGGGAGCTGTTTTTT	CASSLRFRQGITGELFF
.	TRBV6-5	.	TRBJ2-3	TGTGCCAGCAGTTATACGGTGGGGGGCACAGATACGCAGTATTTT	CASSYTVGGTDTQYF
many	TRBV6-1	.	TRBJ1-2	TGTGCCAGCAGTGATTCCGTTTCTAACTATGGCTACACCTTC	CASSDSVSNYGYTF
.	TRBV9	.	TRBJ2-2	TGTGCCAGCAGCGTAGGTGGCCGTACGCCAGGGGAGCTGTTTTTT	CASSVGGRTPGELFF
.	TRBV9	.	TRBJ1-2	TGTGCCAGCAGCGGCGGGGAGGAGGAAGTAAGTGGCTACACCTTC	CASSGGEEEVSGYTF
.	TRBV5-1	.	TRBJ1-1	TGCGCCAGCAGCTGGGGGCGGGGTGCGAAAATGGGAAACACTGAAGCTTTCTTT	CASSWGRGAKMGNTEAFF
few	TRBV7-9	TRBD1	TRBJ1-1	TGTGCCAGCAGCCCCACTAAAGGCACAGGGGCGACAATTAACACTGAAGCTTTCTTT	CASSPTKGTGATINTEAFF
many	TRBV28	.	TRBJ1-2	TGTGCCAGCGAGGATCATGGCTACACCTTC	CASEDHGYTF
.	TRBV4-1	.	TRBJ1-2	TGCGCCAGCAGCCAAGGGAGACCGATGGGGAACTATGGCTACACCTTC	CASSQGRPMGNYGYTF
many	TRBV3-1	TRBD1	TRBJ1-5	TGTGCCAGCAGCCCGGGTACAGGGGGTTTTCAGCCCCAGCATTTT	CASSPGTGGFQPQHF
many	TRBV28	TRBD2	TRBJ2-7	TGTGCCAGCAGGAACATAGGGACTAGCGTCTACGAGCAGTACTTC	CASRNIGTSVYEQYF
many	TRBV7-9	.	TRBJ1-5	TGTGCCAGCAGCCGAGGGGGGCTACGCGCGCCCCAGCATTTT	CASSRGGLRAPQHF
many	TRBV30	.	TRBJ1-4	TGTGCCTGGAAGGTTACACTGAGGCCTCTGTTTTTT	CAWKVTLRPLFF
many	TRBV12-3/TRBV12-4	TRBD1	TRBJ1-5	TGTGCCAGCAGTCCCCAGGGGGCGGTTCAGCCCCAGCATTTT	CASSPQGAVQPQHF
few	TRBV7-2	TRBD2	TRBJ2-7	TGTGCCAGCAGCATACTAGCGGGGGTCTACGAGCAGTACTTC	CASSILAGVYEQYF
many	TRBV11-3	TRBD1	TRBJ2-2	TGTGCCAGCAGCTTATTTTCGGGACAGGGGTCCGGGGAGCTGTTTTTT	CASSLFSGQGSGELFF
.	TRBV30	.	TRBJ1-3	TGTGCCTGGAGTGTACTGGCCCCCAGCTCTGGAAACACCATATATTTT	CAWSVLAPSSGNTIYF
many	TRBV7-2	.	TRBJ2-7	TGTGCCAGCAGCTTAATGGCCGCAGGGTCAAACTACGAGCAGTACTTC	CASSLMAAGSNYEQYF